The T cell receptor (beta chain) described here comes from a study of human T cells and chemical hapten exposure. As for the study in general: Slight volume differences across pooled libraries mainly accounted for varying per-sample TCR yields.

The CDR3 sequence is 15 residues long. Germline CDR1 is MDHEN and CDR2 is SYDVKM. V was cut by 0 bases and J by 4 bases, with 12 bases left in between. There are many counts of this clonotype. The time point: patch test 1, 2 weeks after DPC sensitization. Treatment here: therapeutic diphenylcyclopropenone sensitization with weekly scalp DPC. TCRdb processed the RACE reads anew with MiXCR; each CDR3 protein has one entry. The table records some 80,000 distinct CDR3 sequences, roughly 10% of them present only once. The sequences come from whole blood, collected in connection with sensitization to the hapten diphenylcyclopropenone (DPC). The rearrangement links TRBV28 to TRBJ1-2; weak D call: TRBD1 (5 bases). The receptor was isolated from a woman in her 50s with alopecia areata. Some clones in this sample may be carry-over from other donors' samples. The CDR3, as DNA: TGTGCCAGCAGTTTATGGGCAGGGTTGGGCTATGGCTACACCTTC. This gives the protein CASSLWAGLGYGYTF.